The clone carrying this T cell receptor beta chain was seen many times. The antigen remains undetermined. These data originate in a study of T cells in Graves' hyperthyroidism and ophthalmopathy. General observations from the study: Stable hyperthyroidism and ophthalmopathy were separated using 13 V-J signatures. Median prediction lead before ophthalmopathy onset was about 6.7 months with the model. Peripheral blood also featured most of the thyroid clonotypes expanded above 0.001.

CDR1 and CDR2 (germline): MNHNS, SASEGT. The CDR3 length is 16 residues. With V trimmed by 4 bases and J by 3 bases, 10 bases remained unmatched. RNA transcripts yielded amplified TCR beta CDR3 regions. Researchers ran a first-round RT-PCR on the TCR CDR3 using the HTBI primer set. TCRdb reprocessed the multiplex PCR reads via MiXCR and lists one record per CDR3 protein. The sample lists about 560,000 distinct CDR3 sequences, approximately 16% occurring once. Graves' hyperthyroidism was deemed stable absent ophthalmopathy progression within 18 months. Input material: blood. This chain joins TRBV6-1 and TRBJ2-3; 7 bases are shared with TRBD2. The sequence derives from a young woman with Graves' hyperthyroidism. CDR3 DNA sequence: TGTGCCAGCAGTGGGATCAGCGGGAAGGCGACAGATACGCAGTATTTT. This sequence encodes CASSGISGKATDTQYF.